This paragraph covers one T cell receptor (beta chain) sequence. This clonotype was counted many times. It lacks a known antigen. No clone much larger than this one lies a single base away; base qualities are absent. V is cut back by 3 bases and J by 0 bases, with 7 bases in the junction unmatched. From the cysteine through the phenylalanine, the CDR3 covers 15 amino acids. CDR3 DNA is the only sequence kept; it has 45 bases, read in frame from the first base. Based on the germline V gene, the CDR1 and CDR2 sequences are SQVTM and ANQGSEA. Ophthalmopathy patients had moderately to severely active disease, Clinical Activity Score of at least 3, NOSPECS grade of at least 4, and disease duration under 3 months. Patients were excluded if they had other autoimmune diseases, uncontrolled infections, pregnancy or lactation. Clinical symptoms, serum thyroxine, TRAb, thyroid ultrasound and orbital computed tomography were used for diagnosis. Ficoll-Paque density gradient centrifugation was used to isolate PBMCs from about 10 ml of fresh peripheral blood. Total RNA was extracted using Trizol reagent, and RNA quality was checked on an Agilent 2100 Bioanalyzer.

This specimen comes from a study of Graves' ophthalmopathy and Graves' hyperthyroidism (dated by TCRdb to 2017 to 2018). For the study in its entirety: Peripheral blood was collected at initial diagnosis, prior to any treatment. To tell Graves' ophthalmopathy apart from Graves' hyperthyroidism, and to predict which patients would progress to ophthalmopathy, the study relied on TCR beta repertoire signatures. In total, approximately 140 blood samples were TCR-sequenced: under 45 ophthalmopathy, around 75 hyperthyroidism and roughly 17 hyperthyroidism-to-ophthalmopathy patients. To explore V-J signatures that distinguish ophthalmopathy from hyperthyroidism, a discovery set of around 100 patients was enrolled, made up of 40 to 45 with ophthalmopathy and roughly 57 with stable hyperthyroidism. An independent validation cohort comprised 18 hyperthyroidism patients and about 16 patients who later progressed from hyperthyroidism to ophthalmopathy. In roughly 6 hyperthyroidism patients, T-cell repertoires of thyroid tissue and blood were compared. Following sampling, methimazole starting at 30 mg daily was administered to hyperthyroidism patients, and high-dose intravenous methylprednisolone was administered to ophthalmopathy patients. For training and testing, the 100 or so patients in the discovery cohort were randomly divided in a 7:3 ratio.

Results the study describes overall, beyond this receptor: Sample size was not statistically predetermined, and group allocation was not concealed from the investigators. Most expanded thyroid clonotypes with frequency above 0.001 were also detected in blood, suggesting blood repertoires may reflect the thyroid immune response. In validation, the model predicted ophthalmopathy progression with 70.59% sensitivity and 72.22% specificity; some 13 predicted patients were CT-confirmed with GO in a median of about 6.2 months. In cross-validation, the 13-signature model distinguished ophthalmopathy from stable hyperthyroidism with just over 85% sensitivity and around 81% specificity, and in the test set the corresponding values were roughly 78% and 74%.

For repertoire sequencing, TCR beta CDR3 regions were amplified from RNA transcripts. The first round was an RT-PCR using HTBI primers with the Qiagen OneStep RT-PCR kit, and this first round was followed by a second-round multiplex PCR, then size selection and purification. Libraries were sequenced paired-end with 100 bp reads on an Illumina HiSeq2000. Turning to the authors' computational methods: Reads were processed with SOAPnuke, discarding reads with adapters, uncalled bases, mean Phred below 15, or no exact constant-primer or identifier match. High-quality paired reads were merged with COPE v1.2.5. Each unique nucleotide sequence was treated as a clonotype, and MiTCR v1.1 was used to align the clonotypes to the IMGT TRB V, D and J references. The analysis was limited to V-J combinations with a frequency above 0.0001, which together covered 98% to 99.2% of repertoires. A TCR clonal expansion and chaos score per V-J combination was defined as the ratio of F50 clonal expansion to chaos observed in the TCRdist matrix. Welch's t-statistics and random forest were used to narrow the features down to around 13 V-J combinations, which were then fed into a naive Bayes classifier. The Morisita-Horn index was used to measure how similar the thyroid and blood repertoires were. TCRdb took the public reads, trimmed them with fastp at Q25, ran MiXCR for clone calling and kept in-frame beta chains. Every entry covers one CDR3 protein and lists the most common genes and DNA from its rows. TCRdb assigned the V and J calls; the authors' analysis was not used. Across this sample there are over 450,000 distinct CDR3 sequences, with over 13% seen only once. Clones ranked in the top ten supply 8% to 10% of the sample.

The sequence joins TRBV29-1 to TRBJ2-7; 8 of the junction bases match TRBD1. This clonotype was sampled from a woman aged 30 to 39 with Graves' ophthalmopathy. Donor details come from another sample of the same person, matched by shared clones. Sequences were obtained from blood. The CDR3: CSVDRGQGDSYEQYF. The DNA is TGCAGCGTTGACCGAGGACAGGGAGACTCCTACGAGCAGTACTTC.